This TCR beta chain was retrieved from a study of T cells in Graves' hyperthyroidism and ophthalmopathy. This CDR3 has 15 residues. Unmatched junction bases numbered 9, after V lost 3 bases and J lost 5 bases. The germline V gene encodes CDR1 MNHNS and CDR2 SASEGT. This clonotype came up many times. Antigen: not known. The source material, RNA transcripts, was used to amplify TCR beta CDR3 regions. A set of HTBI primers served as the primers for a first-round RT-PCR of the TCR CDR3. TCRdb fed the multiplex PCR reads into MiXCR, producing one record per CDR3 protein. Altogether a few hundred thousand distinct CDR3 sequences are present, approximately 14% being singletons, with the ten largest covering around 5.4%. Criteria for exclusion of patients were uncontrolled infection, other autoimmune disease, pregnancy or lactation. General study results and limits: Blood also carried most thyroid clonotypes expanded above 0.001. Model-based prediction identified ophthalmopathy a median 6.5 months prior to its onset. Ophthalmopathy was told apart from stable hyperthyroidism by a 13 V-J model.

The chain employs TRBV6-1 and TRBJ2-7; 8 positions match TRBD2. The sample was blood. The sequence derives from a woman aged 25 to 39 with Graves' hyperthyroidism that later progressed to Graves' ophthalmopathy. CDR3: CASSDPGLGENEQYF. The CDR3 nucleotides are TGTGCCAGCAGTGACCCGGGACTAGGGGAAAACGAGCAGTACTTC.